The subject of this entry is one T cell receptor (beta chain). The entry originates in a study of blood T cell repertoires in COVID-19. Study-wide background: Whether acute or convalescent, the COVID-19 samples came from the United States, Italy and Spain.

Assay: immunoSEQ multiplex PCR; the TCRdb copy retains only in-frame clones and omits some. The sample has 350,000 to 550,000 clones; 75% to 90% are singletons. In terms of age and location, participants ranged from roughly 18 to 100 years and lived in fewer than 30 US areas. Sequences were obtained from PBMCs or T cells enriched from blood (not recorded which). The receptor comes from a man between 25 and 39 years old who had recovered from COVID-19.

CDR3 sequence reads: CASSTAGTGPNTEAFF. The CDR3 region has the DNA TGTGCCAGCAGTACCGCCGGGACAGGGCCGAACACTGAAGCTTTCTTT. This rearrangement joins TRBV28 to TRBJ1-1, with TRBD1 matching 9 bases. CDR1 and CDR2 (germline): MDHEN, SYDVKM. The CDR3 has 16 residues. V lost 5 bases to trimming and J lost 1 base; unmatched junction nucleotides: 8.